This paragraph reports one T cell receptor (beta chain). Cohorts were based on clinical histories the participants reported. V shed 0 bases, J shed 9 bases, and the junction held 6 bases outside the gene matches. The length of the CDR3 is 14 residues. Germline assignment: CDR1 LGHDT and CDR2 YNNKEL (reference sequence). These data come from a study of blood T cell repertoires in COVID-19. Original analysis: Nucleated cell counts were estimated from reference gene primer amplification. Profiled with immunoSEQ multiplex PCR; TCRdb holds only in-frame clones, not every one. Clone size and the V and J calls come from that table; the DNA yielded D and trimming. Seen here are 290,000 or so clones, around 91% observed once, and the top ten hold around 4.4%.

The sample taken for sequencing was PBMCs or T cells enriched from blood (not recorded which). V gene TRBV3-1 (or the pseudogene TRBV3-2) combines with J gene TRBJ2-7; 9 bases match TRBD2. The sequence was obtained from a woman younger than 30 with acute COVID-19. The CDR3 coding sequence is TGTGCCAGCAGCCAAGACCCGCTAGCGGGGATGCAGTACTTC. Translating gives CASSQDPLAGMQYF.